Listed below are T cell receptor beta chains from one sample, sequenced in a study of T cells in Graves' hyperthyroidism and ophthalmopathy. TCRdb re-derived calls from the multiplex PCR reads in MiXCR, one entry per CDR3 protein. The repertoire holds some 700,000 distinct CDR3 sequences, with roughly 17% as singletons. Specimen: blood. Source of these receptors: a man aged 50-60 years with Graves' hyperthyroidism. Each CDR3 is given with its conserved first and last residue. D genes are given only for firm matches. Size is stated for part of the rows, as once, few or many counts, or as a class when the clone is expanded.

>many|12|.|TRBJ2-7|TRBV20-1
TGCAGTGCTAGTAAGACAATCGACGAGCAGTACTTC
CSASKTIDEQYF
>.|13|.|TRBJ1-1|TRBV7-6
TGTGCCAGCAACGAGGGGGAAGACACTGAAGCTTTCTTT
CASNEGEDTEAFF
>many|15|TRBD1|TRBJ2-7|TRBV24-1
TGTGCCACCAGTGATTCCGGGACAGGGAACTACGAGCAGTACTTC
CATSDSGTGNYEQYF
>.|15|.|TRBJ2-3|TRBV20-1
TGCAGTGTCACATTAGGTATCGGGTCCGCAGATACGCAGTATTTT
CSVTLGIGSADTQYF
>.|16|.|TRBJ2-3|TRBV20-1
TGCAGTGCTAGAGATCTATCCTCCTGGGGGGCAGATACGCAGTATTTT
CSARDLSSWGADTQYF
>many|16|.|TRBJ2-1|TRBV6-1
TGTGCCAGCAGCGAACAGGGGAGGAGCTCCTACAATGAGCAGTTCTTC
CASSEQGRSSYNEQFF
>many|13|.|TRBJ2-5|TRBV19
TGTGCCAGTAGTATTTGGGCCGAAGAGACCCAGTACTTC
CASSIWAEETQYF
>few|14|.|TRBJ1-5|TRBV4-1
TGCGCCAGCAGCCGGACGGCTAGCAATCAGCCCCAGCATTTT
CASSRTASNQPQHF
>.|13|.|TRBJ2-7|TRBV24-1
TGTGCCACCAGTGACAGGCCGACGGGAGAGCAGTACTTC
CATSDRPTGEQYF
>.|17|TRBD2|TRBJ2-2|TRBV13
TGTGCCAGCAGCTTAGCAGCGGGAGGGCCGAACACCGGGGAGCTGTTTTTT
CASSLAAGGPNTGELFF
>many|16|TRBD2|TRBJ2-1|TRBV2
TGTGCCAGCAGAGAGGGTCGCGGGAGGGCCCTCAATGAGCAGTTCTTC
CASREGRGRALNEQFF
>few|18|TRBD2|TRBJ2-5|TRBV6-1
TGTGCCAGCAGTTCAGGACTAGCGGGAGGCCCGGGGCAAGAGACCCAGTACTTC
CASSSGLAGGPGQETQYF
>.|15|.|TRBJ2-3|TRBV7-9
TGTGCCAGCAGCTTAAGACAGCCTATTACAGATACGCAGTATTTT
CASSLRQPITDTQYF
>few|14|.|TRBJ2-3|TRBV24-1
TGTGCCACCAGTCCCCAGCGGCACACAGATACGCAGTATTTT
CATSPQRHTDTQYF
>many|14|.|TRBJ1-5|TRBV3-1
TGTGCCAGCAGCCAAGTGCTCGGGCACGAGCCCCAGCATTTT
CASSQVLGHEPQHF
>many|11|.|TRBJ2-1|TRBV19
TGTGCCAGTAGAGGGAGAAATGAGCAGTTCTTC
CASRGRNEQFF